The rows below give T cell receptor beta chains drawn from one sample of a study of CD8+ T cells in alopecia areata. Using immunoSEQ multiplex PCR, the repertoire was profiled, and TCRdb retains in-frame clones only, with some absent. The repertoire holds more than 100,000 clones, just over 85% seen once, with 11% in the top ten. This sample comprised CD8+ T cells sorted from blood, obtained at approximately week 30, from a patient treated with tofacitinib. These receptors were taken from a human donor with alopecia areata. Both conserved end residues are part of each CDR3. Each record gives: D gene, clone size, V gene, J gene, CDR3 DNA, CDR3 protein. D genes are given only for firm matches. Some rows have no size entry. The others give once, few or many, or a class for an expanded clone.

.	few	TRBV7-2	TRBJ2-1	TGTGCCAGCAGCTTAGGGGGCGGGTACAATGAGCAGTTCTTC	CASSLGGGYNEQFF
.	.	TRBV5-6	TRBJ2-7	TGTGCCAGCAGCTACCCGGGACTGACCTACGAGCAGTACTTC	CASSYPGLTYEQYF
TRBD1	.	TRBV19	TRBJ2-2	TGTGCCAGTAGTCTTGTGACAGGGGGCACCGGGGAGCTGTTTTTT	CASSLVTGGTGELFF
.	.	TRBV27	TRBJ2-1	TGTGCCAGCAGTTTTTATGGAGGTGACTACAATGAGCAGTTCTTC	CASSFYGGDYNEQFF
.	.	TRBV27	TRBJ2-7	TGTGCCAGCAGTTGGGGGATCGTCTACGAGCAGTACTTC	CASSWGIVYEQYF
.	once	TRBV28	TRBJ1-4	TGTGCCAGCAGTTTATCCCATGAAAAACTGTTTTTT	CASSLSHEKLFF
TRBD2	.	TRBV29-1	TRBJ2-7	TGCAGCGACGGGAGGAAAAGTGGTAAGGAGACCTACGAGCAGTACTTC	CSDGRKSGKETYEQYF
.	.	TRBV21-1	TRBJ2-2	TGTGCCAGCAGCTCTGGAACAGTGAACACCGGGGAGCTGTTTTTT	CASSSGTVNTGELFF
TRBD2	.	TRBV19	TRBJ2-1	TGTGCCAGTCACTCGACTAGCGGAGTATCCGTCCCTGAGCAGTTCTTC	CASHSTSGVSVPEQFF
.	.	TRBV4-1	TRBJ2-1	TGCGCCAGCAGCCAAGATCGGCTAGAAAGGACCTACAATGAGCAGTTCTTC	CASSQDRLERTYNEQFF
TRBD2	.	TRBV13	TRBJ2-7	TGTGCCAGCAGCCATGGGGGGACTAGCGATCACGAGCAGTACTTC	CASSHGGTSDHEQYF
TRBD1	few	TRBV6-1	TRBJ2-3	TGTGCCAGCAGTGAAGCAGGGACAGGGTATTTT	CASSEAGTGYF
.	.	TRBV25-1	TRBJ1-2	TGTGCCAGCAGTGGCAACTATGGCTACACCTTC	CASSGNYGYTF
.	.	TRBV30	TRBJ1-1	TGTGCCTGGAGTGCTACGGGTACTGAAGCTTTCTTT	CAWSATGTEAFF
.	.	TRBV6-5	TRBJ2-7	TGTGCCAGCAGTTACGGGGGGAACGAGCAGTACTTC	CASSYGGNEQYF
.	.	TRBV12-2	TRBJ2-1	TGTGCAAGTCGCTTTCATATAGCGGGGACGAATGAGCAGTTCTTC	CASRFHIAGTNEQFF
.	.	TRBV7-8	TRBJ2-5	TGTGCCAGCAGCTTAGCGTTACAGCTGAAAGAGACCCAGTACTTC	CASSLALQLKETQYF
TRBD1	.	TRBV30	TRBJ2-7	TGTGCCTGGAGTGTACAGGGGTACGAGCAGTACTTC	CAWSVQGYEQYF
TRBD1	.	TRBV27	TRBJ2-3	TGTGCCAGCAGTGGACAGGGACAGGGCCCCCTGGGGGAGTATTTT	CASSGQGQGPLGEYF
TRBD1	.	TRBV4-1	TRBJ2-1	TGCGCCAGCAGCCAAGAAAACAGGGGGATAGGGCAGTTCTTC	CASSQENRGIGQFF
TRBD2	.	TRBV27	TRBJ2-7	TGTGCCAGCAGTCCCTCAGCCGGGACTAACATCTACGAGCAGTACTTC	CASSPSAGTNIYEQYF
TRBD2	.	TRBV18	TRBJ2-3	TGTGCCAGCTCACCACCGGGGGATCTAGCGGGCCTAGACCCAGATACGCAGTATTTT	CASSPPGDLAGLDPDTQYF
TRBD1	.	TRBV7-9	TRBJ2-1	TGTGCCAGCAGCTTACTCTCAGGGGGCGGGCATGAGCAGTTCTTC	CASSLLSGGGHEQFF
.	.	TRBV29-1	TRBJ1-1	TGCAGCGTTGATGCTGGTACCACTGAAGCTTTCTTT	CSVDAGTTEAFF
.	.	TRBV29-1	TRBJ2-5	TGCAGCGTTGACACGTCAGTCCAAGAGACCCAGTACTTC	CSVDTSVQETQYF
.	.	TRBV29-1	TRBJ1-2	TGCAGCGTTCCCAGCGGGGGTAGGGACACCTTC	CSVPSGGRDTF
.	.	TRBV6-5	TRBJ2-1	TGTGCCAGCAGTTACTCGTCCTACAATGAGCAGTTCTTC	CASSYSSYNEQFF
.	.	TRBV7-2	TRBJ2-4	TGTGCCAGCAGCATCCAAAACACCCGCGCCCTTCAGTACTTC	CASSIQNTRALQYF
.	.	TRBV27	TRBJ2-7	TGTGCCAGCAGTCAACCAGGGACGACCGTCGGCGAGCAGTACTTC	CASSQPGTTVGEQYF
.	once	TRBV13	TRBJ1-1	TGTGCCAGCAGCCCCGGGACGCTCACTGAAGCTTTCTTT	CASSPGTLTEAFF
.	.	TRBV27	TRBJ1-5	TGTGCCAGCGAAGAACAGCCCCAGCATTTT	CASEEQPQHF
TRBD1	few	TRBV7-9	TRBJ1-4	TGTGCCAGCAGAACCGACCGACAGGGAACTAATGAAAAACTGTTTTTT	CASRTDRQGTNEKLFF
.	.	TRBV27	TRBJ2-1	TGTGCCAGCAGTTCCTTGACTATTCCAATTTCCTACAATGAGCAGTTCTTC	CASSSLTIPISYNEQFF
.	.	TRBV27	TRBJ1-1	TGTGCCAGCAGTCCCGGGCCCAACACGAGGGGGGAAGCTTTCTTT	CASSPGPNTRGEAFF
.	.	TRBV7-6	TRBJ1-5	TGTGCCAGCAGCTCTCACTCGACCACAGGGAGTCGTCAGCCCCAGCATTTT	CASSSHSTTGSRQPQHF
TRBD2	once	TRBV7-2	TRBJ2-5	TGTGCCAGCAGCTTTCAGCGGGAACAAGAGACCCAGTACTTC	CASSFQREQETQYF
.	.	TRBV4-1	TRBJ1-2	TGCGCCAGCAGCCACCCGGGGACCCACTATGGCTACACCTTC	CASSHPGTHYGYTF
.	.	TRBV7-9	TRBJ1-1	TGTGCCAGCAGCTTAGGTTGGGGGTACACTGAAGCTTTCTTT	CASSLGWGYTEAFF
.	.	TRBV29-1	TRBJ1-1	TGCAGCGTTGAAGGAGGGACTGAAGCTTTCTTT	CSVEGGTEAFF
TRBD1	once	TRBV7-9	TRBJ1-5	TGTGCCAGCAGTGCCGGGACAGATCTTAATCAGCCCCAGCATTTT	CASSAGTDLNQPQHF
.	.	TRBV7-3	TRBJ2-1	TGTGCCAGCAGCCCAGGACAGTACAATGAGCAGTTCTTC	CASSPGQYNEQFF
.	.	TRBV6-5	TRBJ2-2	TGTGCCAGCAGTTACTCGGCCGGGGAGCTGTTTTTT	CASSYSAGELFF
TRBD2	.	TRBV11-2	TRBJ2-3	TGTGCCAGCAGCTTAGTGCTAGCGGGATACACAGATACGCAGTATTTT	CASSLVLAGYTDTQYF
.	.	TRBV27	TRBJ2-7	TGTGCCACGGGCTTAGGGTACGAGCAGTACTTC	CATGLGYEQYF
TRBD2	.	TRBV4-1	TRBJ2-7	TGCGCCAGCAGCCAATCGCCTAGCGGGGGGTTTAGCTCCTACGAGCAGTACTTC	CASSQSPSGGFSSYEQYF
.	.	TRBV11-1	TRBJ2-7	TGTGCCAGCAGCTCAAGGACAGTCTACGAGCAGTACTTC	CASSSRTVYEQYF
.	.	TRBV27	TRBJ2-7	TGTGCCAGCCAGGGGAGGTACGAGCAGTACTTC	CASQGRYEQYF
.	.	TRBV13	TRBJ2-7	TGTGCCAGCAGCTTAGGGCAGGGCATCTCCTACGAGCAGTACTTC	CASSLGQGISYEQYF
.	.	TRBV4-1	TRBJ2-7	TGCGCCAGCAGCCAAAGCCCCCAGGGGATGAACGAGCAGTACTTC	CASSQSPQGMNEQYF
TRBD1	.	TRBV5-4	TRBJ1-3	TGTGCCAGCAGCTATTTCCAGGGGGCGGACACCATATATTTT	CASSYFQGADTIYF
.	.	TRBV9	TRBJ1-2	TGTGCCAGCAGTAGACAGCGTCCTTATGGCTACACCTTC	CASSRQRPYGYTF
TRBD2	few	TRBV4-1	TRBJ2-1	TGCGCCAGCAGCCCTTTGACTAGCGGCTACAATGAGCAGTTCTTC	CASSPLTSGYNEQFF
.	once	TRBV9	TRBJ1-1	TGTGCCAGCAGCGTAGGGAGACCTGGGGTCACTGAAGCTTTCTTT	CASSVGRPGVTEAFF
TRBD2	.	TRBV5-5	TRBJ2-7	TGTGCCAGCAGCCCTACCGGGACTAGCTTTTCCGAGCAGTACTTC	CASSPTGTSFSEQYF
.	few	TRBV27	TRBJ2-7	TGTGCCAGCAGTTTAGGGACGTCTTACGAGCAGTACTTC	CASSLGTSYEQYF
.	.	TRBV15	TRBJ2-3	TGTGCCACCAGCAGAGGGGAAGCGACAGATACGCAGTATTTT	CATSRGEATDTQYF
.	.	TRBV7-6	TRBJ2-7	TGTGCCAGCAGCTTTGGAGGGTCTAGCTCCTACGAGCAGTACTTC	CASSFGGSSSYEQYF
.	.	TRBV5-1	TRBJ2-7	TGCGCCAGCAGCTTAGGGAACGAGCAGTACTTC	CASSLGNEQYF
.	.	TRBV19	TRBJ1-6	TGTGCCAGTAGCCCCGTGGGGAGCTCCTATAATTCACCCCTCCACTTT	CASSPVGSSYNSPLHF
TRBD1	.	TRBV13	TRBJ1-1	TGTGCCAGCAGCTCGGGGACAGGGAGGACTGAAGCTTTCTTT	CASSSGTGRTEAFF